Each of the 5 T cell receptor beta chains below was sequenced from the same sample in a study of patients and donors after allogeneic stem cell transplantation. MiXCR, applied by TCRdb to the RT-PCR reads, yields one record per CDR3 protein. The sample lists under 95,000 distinct CDR3 sequences; 4.5% to 5% were seen once. Input material: blood, either unsorted or a sorted T cell fraction (not recorded which). Receptors originate from a human donor who was either an allogeneic HSCT recipient or a stem cell or donor lymphocyte infusion donor (not recorded which). It is not recorded whose cells these are; they may come from a transplant donor.

Many counts were recorded for this clonotype. The chain joins TRBV5-1 to TRBJ2-7, with no clear D. Between the trimmed V and J ends, which lost 5 bases and 0 bases, there was a span of 12 bases. The CDR3 contains 14 residues. Germline lookup yields CDR1 SGHRS and CDR2 YFSETQ. The DNA of the CDR3 is TGCGCCAGCAGTTACGGCCAAAGCTCCTACGAGCAGTACTTC. This gives the protein CASSYGQSSYEQYF.

This clonotype was seen ten or more times. The CDR3 reads CASSIGFVTRETEAFF. The CDR3 coding sequence is TGTGCCAGTAGTATAGGCTTCGTTACCAGGGAGACTGAAGCTTTCTTT. The chain is built from TRBV19 and TRBJ1-1; possible D gene TRBD1, 5 bases. Germline CDR1 and CDR2: LNHDA and SQIVND (reference sequence). With 1 base removed from V and 5 bases from J, the gap between germline ends came to 17 bases. This CDR3 region has 16 residues.

The CDR3 nucleotides are TGTGCCAGCAGTCGTAAACCGGGACAGGGGACAGATACGCAGTATTTT. Translation: CASSRKPGQGTDTQYF. V and J are TRBV2 and TRBJ2-3, with 10 bases matching TRBD1. Losses at the gene ends were 5 bases for V and 3 bases for J; bases not matched to a gene: 8. The germline V gene encodes CDR1 SNHLY and CDR2 FYNNEI. CDR3 length: 16 amino acids.

The V and J genes are TRBV12-3 or TRBV12-4 and TRBJ2-7; a possible D gene is TRBD2 (5 bases). The CDR3 spans 13 residues. V gave up 3 bases and J gave up 3 bases, with 9 bases separating them. The CDR3, as DNA: TGTGCCAGCAGTTTTTCGGGGAGCTACGAGCAGTACTTC. Translating gives CASSFSGSYEQYF.

DNA for the CDR3: TGCAGTGCTAGGGCGCCCGCGCAGGGGGCTAACGAGCAGTACTTC. Its protein is CSARAPAQGANEQYF. The J gene is TRBJ2-7, the V gene TRBV20-1, with TRBD1 matching over 8 bases. The CDR3 consists of 15 residues. Germline-derived CDR1 and CDR2 are DFQATT and SNEGSKA (reference sequence). The V gene end was trimmed by 3 bases and the J gene end by 5 bases; junction bases not matched to a gene: 12.